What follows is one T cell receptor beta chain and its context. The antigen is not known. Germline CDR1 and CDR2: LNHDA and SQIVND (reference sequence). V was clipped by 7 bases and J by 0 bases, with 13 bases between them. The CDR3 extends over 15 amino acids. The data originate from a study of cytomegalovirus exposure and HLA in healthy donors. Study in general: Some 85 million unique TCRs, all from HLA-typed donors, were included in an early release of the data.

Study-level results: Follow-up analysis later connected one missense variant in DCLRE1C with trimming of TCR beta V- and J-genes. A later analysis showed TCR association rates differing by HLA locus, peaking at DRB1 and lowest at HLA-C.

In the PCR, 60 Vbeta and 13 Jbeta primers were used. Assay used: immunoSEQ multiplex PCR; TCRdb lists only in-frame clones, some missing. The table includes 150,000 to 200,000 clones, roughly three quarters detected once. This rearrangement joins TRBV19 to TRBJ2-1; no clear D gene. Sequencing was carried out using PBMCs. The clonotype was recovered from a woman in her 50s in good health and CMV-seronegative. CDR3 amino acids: CASTPRRSSYNEQFF. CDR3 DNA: TGTGCCAGTACCCCTCGGCGGAGCTCCTACAATGAGCAGTTCTTC.